This T cell receptor (beta chain) is from a study of monozygotic twins with inflammatory bowel disease. TCRdb re-called the 5' RACE reads and gives one entry per CDR3 protein, without DNA. The sample table sets out 40,000 to 45,000 distinct CDR3 sequences. CDR1 is SGHRS, CDR2 YFSETQ, per germline. The length of the CDR3 is 15 residues. The receptor was isolated from a human donor with ulcerative colitis or Crohn's disease, or a healthy co-twin of an affected twin (not recorded which). The specimen was blood. The genes are TRBV5-1 and TRBJ2-2; TCRdb calls TRBD2, which cannot be checked without DNA. This CDR3 is CASRSGSSGTGELFF.